The sequence of this T cell receptor (beta chain) was determined in a study of T cell responses to AZD1222 COVID-19 vaccine (dated by TCRdb to about 2021). About the full investigation: A total of just over 230 trial participants underwent TCR sequencing, of whom some 200 had received two doses of AZD1222 and about 25 had received two doses of the MenACWY control vaccine. Enrollment into the trials was organized by age into subgroups of 18-55, 56-69 and 70-plus years, and those subgroups contained roughly 140, 27 and 60 TCR-sequenced participants, respectively.

Compared with germline, V lacks 6 bases and J lacks 4 bases; bases without a gene match: 10. Counted from cysteine to phenylalanine, this CDR3 has 17 amino acids. The entry retains the CDR3 DNA only, 51 bases that are in frame from base 1. Based on the germline V gene, the CDR1 and CDR2 sequences are KGHSH and LQKENI. Results the study describes overall, beyond this receptor: In the small 56-69-year group, the increase in depth fell short of significance, most likely because of low power. Most participants were white British and females outnumbered males, and the authors suggested that clonal diversity may have been underestimated. Conclusions about previously exposed vaccinees were limited because only six or seven AZD1222 recipients were SARS-CoV-2 seropositive at baseline. Spike-specific TCR breadth and depth rose significantly after two AZD1222 doses compared with day 0 and with MenACWY recipients. Reportedly, close to half of the unique spike-specific TCRs recognized epitopes lying outside the regions that are mutated in the B.1.351 and B.1.1.7 variants. The vaccine-associated CD4 TCRs covered the entire spike protein, and the dominant responses fell in regions 160-218 and 743-854. Because no samples from the day 14 peak response were available, repertoires could be characterized only after the peak T cell response.

The sample's time point label is to be understood as: about 28 days (+/-7) after the second vaccine dose. Because spike-specific TCR depth and breadth did not differ between the two schedules, AZD1222 recipients who got a second dose at roughly 4 weeks were pooled with those who got a second dose at roughly 12 weeks. Samples from vaccinated people were obtained from the UK trials COV001 and COV002, which included a single-blind randomized controlled phase 2/3 trial of AZD1222 (ChAdOx1 nCoV-19) in healthy adults. For TCRbeta chain sequencing, PBMC samples from trial participants were taken at day 0 and at day 28 after the second dose. The CDR3 regions of human TCRbeta chains were subjected to immunosequencing. The authors' pipeline ran thus. Repertoire TCRs were matched against a reference library of SARS-CoV-2-specific TCRs generated with the MIRA antigen-specificity platform. Breadth meant the fraction of unique TCRs that were SARS-CoV-2-associated, whereas depth meant the fraction of total T cells that were SARS-CoV-2-associated. Using the MIRA data, every spike-specific TCR was mapped to the spike region that the TCR reacted to and assigned to either a CD4 or a CD8 class. Log10-transformed breadth and depth values were compared by one-way ANOVA with Sidak's multiple comparisons tests. Entries here come from immuneACCESS through TCRdb and include only in-frame sequences with V and J called. Some clones fail to appear in such tables; in the studies checked, an unresolved V gene covers under half of the shortfall, and the cause of the remainder is unknown. That table supplies the V and J calls and clone size; D and trimming were determined from the DNA. The sample table shows 140,000 or so clones, and approximately 89% are seen once. The ten largest clonotypes hold around 1.7% of the sample.

Concerning this clone: No cognate antigen has been identified for it. The input lacks base qualities; no much larger clone sits a single base away.

The sequence derives from an adult who received the AZD1222 COVID-19 vaccine. The receptor chain draws on TRBV18 and TRBJ2-1, with TRBD2 identical over 12 junction bases. The material was peripheral blood, obtained 28 days after the second AZD1222 dose. The CDR3 has the sequence CASSPRTSGTPYNEQFF. The DNA sequence is given as TGTGCCAGCTCCCCAAGGACTAGCGGGACACCTTACAATGAGCAGTTCTTC.